This T cell receptor beta chain was identified in a study of CD8 T cells in ankylosing spondylitis (dated by TCRdb to about 2017). Concerning the study at large: To find TCR variants linked to disease, the study profiled T cell receptor beta repertoires in ankylosing spondylitis patients and healthy donors. The full study cohort was made up of roughly 25 ankylosing spondylitis patients and roughly 98 healthy donors. Peripheral blood was sampled, and synovial fluid was additionally collected from ankylosing spondylitis patients. What the study reported, not specific to this receptor: According to the report, matched synovial fluid samples from ankylosing spondylitis patients were significantly enriched for the disease-linked clones. A TCR beta motif of roughly 8 highly homologous amino acid variants appeared characteristic of blood from ankylosing spondylitis patients. The disease-linked clones showed a CD8+ phenotype and occurred at relatively low frequencies in peripheral blood. Some motif variants were previously reported in synovial fluid and blood of reactive arthritis patients, suggesting common disease-initiation mechanisms.

Sequencing took place on an Illumina HiSeq 2500. Quantitative 5'-RACE with molecular barcodes was the method used to prepare the TCR beta libraries. For the original study's pipeline: To identify disease-linked TCR variants, a new computational method was used, one built on a probabilistic model of VDJ rearrangement. In TCRdb, the public reads were trimmed at Q25 with fastp and aligned with MiXCR, with productive beta chains retained. Entries that share a CDR3 protein sequence are merged under the most common genes and DNA. The V and J calls shown here were made by TCRdb, not taken from the authors' results. The sample yields approximately 400,000 distinct CDR3 sequences; roughly 25% were counted once. Of the sample, roughly 0.9% falls within the top ten clones. The germline V gene encodes CDR1 SGHRS and CDR2 YFSETQ. V drops 5 bases and J drops 6 bases, leaving 18 bases in between. The cysteine opens and the valine closes a CDR3 of 14 amino acids. Only the CDR3 DNA stays, 42 bases, in frame from base 1.

A word on this clonotype: Its antigen specificity is not known. Base-call qualities are not available, and no considerably larger clone is one nucleotide away.

This receptor was taken from a male donor with ankylosing spondylitis. Sequenced sample: blood, either unsorted or a sorted T cell fraction (not recorded which). The sequence is built from TRBV5-1 and TRBJ2-7, with TRBD1 perhaps the D gene, on 6 matching bases. The DNA is as follows: TGCGCCAGCAGGTTAGGGCAGGGGATTGGCGAGCAGTACGTC. Translation gives CASRLGQGIGEQYV.